Following are 4 T cell receptor beta chains from one sample sequenced in a study of human T cells and chemical hapten exposure. Treatment reported: therapeutic diphenylcyclopropenone sensitization with weekly scalp DPC. In the library, unique molecular identifiers were attached to individual cDNA molecules. TCRdb called the reads again in MiXCR, with one record for every CDR3 protein. Counted here are over 2,000 distinct CDR3 sequences, roughly half occurring once; the ten biggest clones make up more than 8%. Specimen: whole blood, collected before DPC sensitization or 2, 6, or about 24 weeks after (not recorded which). These receptors all come from an adult with alopecia areata. Some clones in this sample may be carry-over from other donors' samples. This table probably holds off-target reads from a library built for another chain.

This clonotype was recorded once. V is TRBV20-1 and J is TRBJ2-3; D not certain. This CDR3 comprises 16 residues. CDR1 DFQATT and CDR2 SNEGSKA come from the germline V gene (reference sequence). The V gene lost 3 bases and the J gene lost 3 bases, with 19 bases spanning the gap. This chain's CDR3 is CSASDSYEKGTDTQYF. In DNA form, the CDR3 reads TGCAGTGCTAGCGACTCATACGAGAAAGGGACAGATACGCAGTATTTT.

This clonotype was seen a handful of times. The chain employs TRBV6-4 and TRBJ2-3, with 10 nucleotides matching TRBD2. After removal of 8 bases from V and 3 bases from J, the junction contained 17 bases not matched to a gene. Germline V gives CDR1 MRHNA, CDR2 SNTAGT. The CDR3 extends over 18 amino acids. The CDR3 nucleotides read TGTGCCAGCGTGATTGGGGCTAGCGGGAGTGAGAGGACAGATACGCAGTATTTT. This encodes CASVIGASGSERTDTQYF.

The CDR3 coding sequence is TGTGCCACCAGCTCCTCAGGGGGATACGAGCAGTACTTC. It yields the protein CATSSSGGYEQYF. V usage is TRBV24-1 and J usage is TRBJ2-7; 7 bases are shared with TRBD1. The CDR3 is 13 residues long. CDR1 KGHDR and CDR2 SFDVKD come from the germline V gene. Trimming removed 7 bases from V and 4 bases from J; junction bases left unmatched: 6.

The chain recombines TRBV9 with TRBJ2-1, with TRBD2 identical over 7 bases. Trimming removed 3 bases from V and 2 bases from J; junction bases left unmatched: 5. Per the germline V gene, CDR1 is SGDLS and CDR2 is YYNGEE. CDR3 length: 15 amino acids. CDR3 coding DNA: TGTGCCAGCAGCGGGACTAGTTGGGCCTACAATGAGCAGTTCTTC. Translated, it gives CASSGTSWAYNEQFF.